This T cell receptor beta chain was recovered during a study of beta chain features in type 1 diabetes. Details on this clone: Antigen unknown.

CD45RO/CCR7/CD25/CD127/CD95/CD27 separated CD4+ naive, central memory, regulatory and stem cell-like memory cells by sorting. Reverse transcribing all isolated RNA meant expressed TCRB transcripts were sequenced. Some clones are missing from TCRdb's copy, which holds only in-frame ones; the method was immunoSEQ multiplex PCR. The data show under 400,000 clones, approximately 15% seen once. General study findings and limits: VDJ junctions from patients with type 1 diabetes contained fewer insertions and more deletions. cDNA sequencing could over-represent cells with high TCR expression.

The CDR3 is made up of 15 amino acids. The V gene end was trimmed by 2 bases and the J gene end by 1 base; junction bases not matched to a gene: 0. In germline, CDR1 is SGHAT, CDR2 FQNNGV. The V gene is TRBV11-2, the J gene TRBJ2-5, with 11 bases fitting TRBD2. Sequencing was done on a sample of central memory CD4+ T cells from blood. The TCR originated in a young man in good health. CDR3 coding DNA: TGTGCCAGCAGCTTACTAGCGGGAGGCCAAGAGACCCAGTACTTC. Its translation: CASSLLAGGQETQYF. Full variable domain (rest looked up from reference TRBV11-2 and TRBJ2-5): EAGVAQSPRYKIIEKRQSVAFWCNPISGHATLYWYQQILGQGPKLLIQFQNNGVVDDSQLPKDRFSAERLKGVDSTLKIQPAKLEDSAVYLCASSLLAGGQETQYFGPGTRLLVL.